This T cell receptor beta chain was recovered during a study of cytomegalovirus exposure and HLA in healthy donors. Background on the study: In a later analysis, the 120 or so validation repertoires were reported to have used the same platform as the approximately 700 first-cohort repertoires.

Regarding the study as a whole: Confirmation in vitro established that a few CMV-associated chains were specific for CMV antigens. Associated with cytomegalovirus, according to the listing, were some 150 TCR beta chains. Most TCR sequences proved rare, with some public TCRs found in many donors.

On this clone itself: What it recognizes is unknown.

Data came from immunoSEQ multiplex PCR; TCRdb stores just in-frame clones and leaves some out. The sample holds about 160,000 clones, around 88% seen once. Material: PBMCs. The TCR comes from a woman under 30 in good health and CMV-seronegative.

The CDR3 nucleotides read TGCGCCAGCAGCCCCCGGGAGCGGAGTTCACCCCTCCACTTT. Residues: CASSPRERSSPLHF. The chain employs TRBV5-1 and TRBJ1-6; no reliable D call. Germline V gene data show CDR1 as SGHRS and CDR2 as YFSETQ. V shed 4 bases and J shed 9 bases, with 14 bases lying between them. The CDR3 totals 14 residues.